This TCR beta chain was recovered during a study of blood T cells in healthy people across ages (dated by TCRdb to about 2015). Turning to the overall study: In model experiments, template switching captured about one uniquely barcoded TCR beta cDNA molecule for every two T cells. The donors were split into four age groups: young (average around 16 years), middle-aged (over 35), aged (more than 60) and long-lived (approximately 80). Using deep sequencing normalized with unique cDNA molecular identifiers, the study measured how TCR beta repertoire diversity changes with age. Using the same blood draw, the study looked at two additional independent replicas of 1 million unique cDNA reads for two donors, one aged 18 to 29 and the other aged 80 or older. General findings and caveats noted by the study authors: As age increased, observed TCR beta diversity per million T cells dropped in a roughly linear way, and a significant reduction was already evident by age 40. There was a strong correlation between observed TCR beta diversity and the percentage of naive T cells measured by flow cytometry. Compared with the aged group, the long-lived group had more naive CD4+ T cells, fewer expanded clones and increased TCR diversity, suggesting age selection. Estimates of total diversity from one million sequenced T cells were regarded as lower bounds and underestimates. Because the CMV infection status of the donors was unknown, age-related changes in expanded clonotypes may potentially have been confounded. Because profiling used bulk unsorted PBMCs, naive and antigen-experienced compartments could not be compared conclusively.

With respect to this clonotype: The clone's antigen remains unknown. Base qualities were left out, and no much larger clone turns up one base away.

The protocol used for the library was 5' RACE. The sequencing machine was an Illumina HiSeq 2500. A second about 7 to 11 cycle PCR used a sample-barcoded 5' primer and a J-beta primer mix. Each TCR beta cDNA molecule received a unique molecular identifier from a template-switch 5' adaptor carrying 12 random nucleotides. Each sample yielded at least 3 million CDR3-containing paired-end reads. First-strand cDNA synthesis was performed from all RNA using the Mint cDNA synthesis kit, with priming by a TRBC-specific oligonucleotide. After uracil-DNA glycosylase treatment, a first 18-cycle PCR used universal primers M1SS and BC2_uni_R on all cDNA. Concerning the study's data processing: For normalization, 1 million high-quality reads were randomly selected from each sample, with every read carrying a distinct molecular identifier. Instead of being binned into consensus sequences, reads that shared molecular identifiers were thrown out. MiTCR, with a Q25 quality threshold and the strictest error-elimination algorithm, was used for CDR3 identification, clonotype clustering and error correction. Lower-bound total TCR beta diversity was estimated with a nonparametric unseen species model using Euler transformation. TCRdb reprocessing: public reads trimmed at Q25 with fastp, clones called with MiXCR, in-frame beta chains kept. Each CDR3 protein appears once, grouped with its most common genes and DNA. TCRdb's processing, not the authors', yielded these V and J calls. The sample contains more than 750,000 distinct CDR3 sequences, 25% to 35% of them found a single time. The top ten constitute roughly 10% of the sample.

Systemically healthy Caucasian individuals from Russia, 35 to 40 in total and aged about 6 to 95 years, were included as donors. Approximately 10 milliliters of peripheral blood were collected from each donor into EDTA-treated Vacutainer tubes. Ficoll-Paque density-gradient centrifugation was used to isolate PBMCs, with at least 6.5 million per sample. Total RNA was extracted from PBMCs with Trizol reagent, with at least 5.5 micrograms obtained per sample. Naive CD45RAhigh/CD27high T cell percentages were measured by flow cytometry on a PBMC aliquot from every donor. This same sample was also taken into another study, of T cells of mothers and their children. From that second study: Nine systemically healthy Caucasian individuals served as donors, namely three mothers together with their six children. cDNA synthesis used all of the extracted RNA, with 1.5 ug of RNA in each 15 ul reaction. Sample barcodes and 2-4 random nucleotides were added via the M1S primer in the second PCR. Each mother yielded over 9 million TCR beta CDR3 reads and each child 2.5 million to 3 million reads. In both related and unrelated pairs, thymic selection shapes the output of TCR recombination in a similar way, with inherited differences having only a minor effect. Normalized repertoire overlap was always slightly but never significantly higher in related than unrelated mother-child pairs. With a sensitivity of about 100 clones per million clonotypes, no persistent microchimeric T cell clones were detected. In the study, deep NGS was used to compare the TCR beta repertoires of mothers and children, and features distinguishing related mother-child pairs from unrelated individuals were sought. Mothers averaged approximately 40 +/- 4 years of age and children averaged roughly 12 +/- 4 years. After adapter ligation with NEBNext reagents, the libraries were sequenced on Illumina HiSeq 2000 with 100+100 nt paired-end reads. To prevent cross-contamination, the mother and child libraries were prepared a month apart and were sequenced in separate runs. Between roughly 500,000 and 2,300,000 distinct TCR beta clonotypes were identified per donor. Naive TCR beta clonotypes were estimated from low-frequency clonotypes matched to each donor's FACS-determined naive share, without sorting.

The source is a woman in her thirties or forties in good health. Sequenced: blood.

The CDR3 reads CAISEFCREQGPRQCTQYF. The sequence in DNA is TGTGCCATCAGTGAGTTTTGCCGAGAGCAGGGACCTCGACAGTGTACGCAGTATTTT. The sequence links TRBV10-3 to TRBJ2-3; the D segment may tentatively be TRBD1 or TRBD2, each giving 5 matched bases. The germline ends are 28 bases apart after V is trimmed by 1 base and J by 8 bases. In the germline V gene, CDR1 corresponds to ENHRY and CDR2 to SYGVKD. Its CDR3 holds 19 amino acids, cysteine through phenylalanine. Left in the record is the CDR3 DNA by itself, 57 bases read in frame from the first base.